One and the same sample provided the 26 T cell receptor beta chains below, sequenced in a study of blood T cell repertoires in COVID-19. The method was immunoSEQ multiplex PCR; TCRdb's version includes in-frame clones alone and lacks a portion of them. The data show 200,000 to 250,000 clones, roughly 75% seen once. Sequencing was done on a sample of peripheral blood. These receptors were taken from a woman in her 70s with acute or convalescent COVID-19.

This clone has just one count. The V and J genes are TRBV7-9 and TRBJ1-6; D perhaps matches TRBD1 (5 bases). The CDR3 has 14 amino acids. V lost 5 bases and J lost 6, with 11 bases in between. The germline V gene has CDR1 SEHNR and CDR2 FQNEAQ (reference sequence). CDR3 bases: TGTGCCAGCAGCCCCCTGGGGGGTAATTCACCCCTCCACTTT. It codes for CASSPLGGNSPLHF.

This clone was seen a handful of times. The DNA for the CDR3 is TGCAGTGCTAGTTTCGGGACTACCTACGAGCAGTACTTC. Translation: CSASFGTTYEQYF. The chain joins TRBV20-1 to TRBJ2-7; 7 bases match TRBD2. From germline, CDR1 is DFQATT and CDR2 SNEGSKA (reference sequence). The CDR3 length is 13 residues. The V gene end was trimmed by 3 bases and the J gene end by 2 bases; junction bases not matched to a gene: 4.

A note on this clone: A read error may account for a junction end that differs from germline. The chain couples TRBV2 to TRBJ2-4; 9 bases are shared with TRBD1. CDR1 is SNHLY, CDR2 FYNNEI, per germline. CDR3 size: 16 residues. Here the CDR3 reads CASCDNRGLSKNIQYF. As DNA, the CDR3 is TGTGCCAGCTGTGATAACAGGGGGCTGTCCAAAAACATTCAGTACTTC.

This rearrangement joins TRBV10-1 to TRBJ2-6, with TRBD1 identical over 9 bases. Germline CDR1 WNHNN, CDR2 SYGVQD (reference sequence). The CDR3 extends over 20 amino acids. V lost 8 bases to trimming and J lost 0 bases; unmatched junction nucleotides: 17. The CDR3 protein is CASGSMLGQGILSGANVLTF. The CDR3 coding sequence is TGCGCCAGCGGATCTATGCTGGGACAGGGCATACTCTCTGGGGCCAACGTCCTGACTTTC.

J is TRBJ2-1 and V is TRBV30, with 9 bases identical to TRBD1. J lost 7 bases, V lost 2 bases, and 6 bases had no gene match. CDR1 is GTSNPN and CDR2 is SVGIG in the germline V gene (reference sequence). The CDR3 loop spans 14 amino acids. The CDR3 loop reads CAWSYRDRVNEQFF. In DNA form, the CDR3 reads TGTGCCTGGAGTTACCGGGACAGGGTTAATGAGCAGTTCTTC.

The chain recombines TRBV6-2 or TRBV6-3 with TRBJ2-7; 7 bases map to TRBD1. The V and J ends lost 0 bases and 3 bases, in that order; junction bases with no gene match: 11. Germline-derived CDR1 and CDR2 are MNHEY and SVGEGT. CDR3 length: 17 amino acids. CDR3 nucleotide sequence: TGTGCCAGCAGTTACTCGGAGGTCGGCAGGGGGTTCTACGAGCAGTACTTC. Its translation is CASSYSEVGRGFYEQYF.

The rearrangement links TRBV7-6 to TRBJ2-1; 9 nucleotides align to TRBD1. The CDR3 has 16 amino acids. Germline V CDR1 and CDR2: SGHVS, FNYEAQ. The ends lost 5 bases at V and 4 bases at J; junction bases unmatched: 9. This CDR3 reads CASSPWGTGSYNEQFF. The CDR3 nucleotides are TGTGCCAGCAGCCCTTGGGGGACAGGGTCGTACAATGAGCAGTTCTTC.

V usage is TRBV20-1 and J usage is TRBJ1-3; D may be TRBD1 (6 bases). Trimming took 5 bases from V and 4 from J, leaving 6 bases between them. The CDR3 consists of 11 residues. Germline assignment: CDR1 DFQATT and CDR2 SNEGSKA (reference sequence). The CDR3 region has the DNA TGCAGTGCTGGACAGGGAAACACCATATATTTT. As protein: CSAGQGNTIYF.

The V gene is TRBV5-1, the J gene TRBJ1-3, with unresolved D. Germline-derived CDR1 and CDR2 are SGHRS and YFSETQ. The CDR3 extends over 13 amino acids. Trimming stripped 5 bases from V and 3 bases from J, with 9 bases between. DNA of the CDR3: TGCGCCAGCAGGGAGGCCAATGGAAACACCATATATTTT. It translates to CASREANGNTIYF.

The chain is built from TRBV11-2 and TRBJ2-7; 7 nucleotides align to TRBD1. Per the germline V gene, CDR1 is SGHAT and CDR2 is FQNNGV. With V trimmed by 4 bases and J by 5 bases, 2 bases remained unmatched. This CDR3 spans 12 amino acids. Here the CDR3 DNA reads TGTGCCAGCAGCTCCGACAGGGACGAGCAGTACTTC. The encoded protein is CASSSDRDEQYF.

This clone has a single count. The CDR3 reads CASSSRTSGGQDTQYF. The CDR3 DNA follows: TGTGCCAGCAGCTCCCGGACTAGCGGGGGACAAGATACGCAGTATTTT. The chain uses TRBV3-1 (or the pseudogene TRBV3-2) and TRBJ2-3; the match to TRBD2 covers 13 bases. The CDR3 has 16 amino acids. Germline CDR1 and CDR2: LGHDT and YNNKEL (reference sequence). Losses at the gene ends were 5 bases for V and 5 bases for J; bases not matched to a gene: 7.

This clone was picked up a small number of times. The CDR3 reads CASSLQYQGYGNTIYF. The CDR3 nucleotides read TGTGCCAGTAGTTTACAGTATCAGGGGTATGGAAACACCATATATTTT. This chain connects TRBV19 to TRBJ1-3, with TRBD1 as a possible D gene (6 bases). Germline V gene data show CDR1 as LNHDA and CDR2 as SQIVND (reference sequence). The CDR3 is 16 amino acids. Trimming stripped 5 bases from V and 3 bases from J, with 17 bases between.

This clone was observed a few times. The rearrangement joins TRBV4-1 to TRBJ1-2, with D maybe TRBD1 (5 bases). This CDR3 region has 13 residues. The germline V and J ends were trimmed by 2 bases and 7 bases, with 11 bases remaining between them. CDR1 MGHRA and CDR2 YSYEKL come from the germline V gene. In DNA form, the CDR3 reads TGCGCCAGCAGCCAATATGACAGTACTGGCTACACCTTC. Translation: CASSQYDSTGYTF.

The rearrangement joins TRBV12-5 to TRBJ2-1; 9 bases map to TRBD2. The CDR3 runs 18 residues. The germline V gene has CDR1 LGHNT and CDR2 FRNRAP. V was clipped by 0 bases and J by 3 bases; unmatched bases: 9. CDR3 amino acids: CASGLVPWTSENYNEQFF. CDR3 sequence (DNA): TGTGCTAGTGGTTTGGTGCCATGGACTAGCGAAAACTACAATGAGCAGTTCTTC.

The table lists this clone with a few counts. Other DNA sequences of this sample code for an identical CDR3. The chain links TRBV12-3 or TRBV12-4 to TRBJ1-5, with D perhaps TRBD1 (6 bases). Deletions cut 5 bases from V and 2 bases from J, with 7 bases between. The CDR3 covers 13 residues. The DNA for the CDR3 is TGTGCCAGCAGTCGACAGGGCAATCAGCCCCAGCATTTT. This sequence encodes CASSRQGNQPQHF.

The chain links TRBV5-8 to TRBJ2-3; D is unclear. Trimming took off 4 bases at V and 5 bases at J, with 14 bases between the two ends. From germline, CDR1 is SGHTS and CDR2 YDEGEE. The CDR3 is 14 amino acids. The CDR3 spells CASSLGVGLDTQYF. The DNA for the CDR3 is TGTGCCAGCAGCCTCGGAGTAGGCCTAGATACGCAGTATTTT.

The chain joins TRBV6-2 or TRBV6-3 to TRBJ2-7; TRBD2 matches 14 bases. The J segment lost 4 bases and the V segment lost 5 bases, leaving 16 bases of the junction unmatched. CDR3 size: 19 residues. Germline assignment: CDR1 MNHEY and CDR2 SVGEGT. For the CDR3, the DNA is TGTGCCAGCAGTCAAAACCCGCTCAGACTAGCGGGGGGGGTGTACGAGCAGTACGTC. It is translated as CASSQNPLRLAGGVYEQYV.

V gene TRBV3-1 (or the pseudogene TRBV3-2) combines with J gene TRBJ1-2, with D maybe TRBD1 (5 bases). There are 13 residues in the CDR3. CDR1 and CDR2 from the germline V gene are LGHDT and YNNKEL (reference sequence). V dropped 3 bases and J dropped 6 bases, with 11 bases sitting between them. CDR3 sequence reads: CASSQTTVNGYTF. DNA for the CDR3: TGTGCCAGCAGCCAGACGACAGTAAATGGCTACACCTTC.

There are many counts of this clone. The V gene is TRBV5-4, the J gene TRBJ1-1, with 10 bases lining up with TRBD1. Looked up from germline, CDR1 is SGHNT and CDR2 is YYREEE (reference sequence). Trimming took 5 bases from V and 4 from J; bases not matched to a gene: 8. The CDR3 runs to 15 residues. CDR3 sequence reads: CASSGGGTGATEAFF. CDR3 sequence (DNA): TGTGCCAGCAGTGGGGGCGGGACAGGGGCCACTGAAGCTTTCTTT.

The chain links TRBV12-5 to TRBJ2-1; 10 positions match TRBD2. V was pared by 2 bases and J by 3 bases, with 4 bases of the junction left unmatched. CDR1 is LGHNT and CDR2 is FRNRAP in the germline V gene. CDR3 length: 16 residues. CDR3 protein: CASGLSGGAYYNEQFF. In DNA form, the CDR3 reads TGTGCTAGTGGTTTGAGCGGGGGGGCCTACTACAATGAGCAGTTCTTC.

The V call is TRBV2, the J call TRBJ2-3; 10 nucleotides match TRBD1. V shed 7 bases, J shed 4 bases, and the junction held 5 bases outside the gene matches. Germline V CDR1 and CDR2: SNHLY, FYNNEI. The CDR3 spans 14 residues. The CDR3 coding sequence is TGTGCCAGCATGAGGGACAGGGGTGCAGATACGCAGTATTTT. This gives the protein CASMRDRGADTQYF.

The rearrangement links TRBV7-2 to TRBJ2-5; perhaps TRBD2 as D (6 bases). Trimming pared 7 bases from V and 4 bases from J, leaving 13 bases between. Germline V gene lookup returns CDR1 SGHTA and CDR2 FQGNSA. The length of the CDR3 is 13 residues. This chain's CDR3 is CASKAGSRETQYF. The DNA for the CDR3 is TGTGCCAGCAAGGCGGGGTCCAGAGAGACCCAGTACTTC.

The rearrangement links TRBV9 to TRBJ1-4, with 7 bases matching TRBD1. CDR1 and CDR2 (germline): SGDLS, YYNGEE. The CDR3 loop spans 18 amino acids. Losses at the gene ends were 3 bases for V and 5 bases for J; bases not matched to a gene: 16. CDR3 in amino acids: CASSAGNRGAQSNEKLFF. The CDR3 bases are TGTGCCAGCAGCGCCGGAAACAGGGGAGCCCAGTCCAATGAAAAACTGTTTTTT.

The chain links TRBV9 to TRBJ1-1; D is undetermined. The CDR3 sequence is 14 residues long. The germline V gene encodes CDR1 SGDLS and CDR2 YYNGEE. V shed 3 bases and J shed 0 bases, with 9 bases lying between them. This CDR3 is CASSANSLNTEAFF. The CDR3 region has the DNA TGTGCCAGCAGCGCGAACAGCTTGAACACTGAAGCTTTCTTT. Full variable domain (missing parts from reference TRBV9 and TRBJ1-1): DSGVTQTPKHLITATGQRVTLRCSPRSGDLSVYWYQQSLDQGLQFLIQYYNGEERAKGNILERFSAQQFPDLHSELNLSSLELGDSALYFCASSANSLNTEAFFGQGTRLTVV.

This clone showed up just once. This sequence joins TRBV13 and TRBJ1-3; D remains unclear. This CDR3 is 14 amino acids long. Germline V gives CDR1 PRHDT, CDR2 FYEKMQ (reference sequence). Trimming stripped 2 bases from V and 0 bases from J, with 5 bases between. Written as DNA, the CDR3 is TGTGCCAGCAGCTTAATCCGCTCTGGAAACACCATATATTTT. It codes for CASSLIRSGNTIYF.

The chain uses TRBV10-3 and TRBJ1-1; D uncertain. Trimming removed 2 bases at V and 2 bases at J, with 6 bases between. CDR1 and CDR2 (germline): ENHRY, SYGVKD. The CDR3 consists of 13 residues. CDR3 DNA: TGTGCCATCAGTGAGACGGGTAACACTGAAGCTTTCTTT. It specifies CAISETGNTEAFF.